Sequencing of this T cell receptor beta chain was carried out in a study of Graves' ophthalmopathy and Graves' hyperthyroidism. General study results and limits: Sensitivity of roughly 88% and specificity of around 80% were achieved when a 13-signature model separated ophthalmopathy from stable hyperthyroidism. A majority of expanded thyroid clonotypes exceeding 0.001 frequency were likewise present in blood.

Ophthalmopathy-affected donors exhibited moderate-to-severe activity, CAS ≥3, NOSPECS ≥4, and duration under 3 months. PBMCs stemmed from around 10 ml of fresh peripheral blood. The study amplified TCR beta CDR3 regions using RNA transcripts. An opening RT-PCR round employed HTBI primers and preceded a second-round multiplex PCR. TCRdb passed the multiplex PCR reads through MiXCR, listing each CDR3 protein once. The sample has about half a million distinct CDR3 sequences; approximately 15% are singletons. V gave up 0 bases and J gave up 1 base, with 12 bases separating them. Germline assignment: CDR1 SGHVS and CDR2 FQNEAQ. The CDR3 length is 16 residues. The table lists this clonotype with many counts. The antigen is not known.

The receptor was derived from a woman aged 25 to 45 with Graves' ophthalmopathy. What was sequenced was blood. The rearrangement uses TRBV7-8 and TRBJ2-5; possibly TRBD1 or TRBD2 for D (5 bases each). Here the CDR3 DNA reads TGTGCCAGCAGCTTAGCGGAGGTGACAGCCCAAGAGACCCAGTACTTC. Encoded protein: CASSLAEVTAQETQYF.